The 11 T cell receptor beta chains below all came from one sample that was sequenced in a study of T-cell reconstitution after alpha-beta-depleted transplantation in children. For TCRbeta, the library was prepared with unique molecular identifiers. TCRdb reanalysed the PCR reads using MiXCR and keeps one entry per CDR3 protein. The data contain around 300,000 distinct CDR3 sequences, about 9.4% of them singletons. The starting material was PBMCs, obtained before TCRalphabeta/CD19-depleted stem cell transplant. Source of these receptors: a boy under two years old with acute myeloid leukemia, due to receive a stem cell transplant.

The rearrangement joins TRBV5-1 to TRBJ2-3, with TRBD2 matching 8 bases. CDR1 and CDR2 from the germline V gene are SGHRS and YFSETQ. V lost 4 bases to trimming and J lost 13 bases; unmatched junction nucleotides: 14. The CDR3 covers 14 residues. The CDR3 nucleotides are TGCGCCAGCAGCCTGGACCGGACCGGGACTAGGAAGTATTTT. Translating gives CASSLDRTGTRKYF.

At least ten counts were recorded for this clonotype. The chain combines TRBV5-1 with TRBJ1-3; a possible D gene is TRBD1 (6 bases). Germline CDR1 is SGHRS and CDR2 is YFSETQ. This CDR3 has 16 residues. The V and J ends lost 0 bases and 1 base respectively, with 11 bases between them. The DNA of the CDR3 is TGCGCCAGCAGCTTGGCCGGAGGGGGTTCTGGAAACACCATATATTTT. Its protein is CASSLAGGGSGNTIYF.

This clonotype has at least ten counts. The chain links TRBV7-9 to TRBJ2-7; 12 nucleotides align to TRBD2. Germline values: CDR1 SEHNR, CDR2 FQNEAQ (reference sequence). The J segment lost 0 bases and the V segment lost 1 base, leaving 4 bases of the junction unmatched. This CDR3 contains 17 residues. This CDR3 reads CASSLVPSGGASYEQYF. For the CDR3, the DNA is TGTGCCAGCAGCTTAGTCCCTAGCGGGGGGGCCTCCTACGAGCAGTACTTC.

This clonotype has at least ten counts. This sequence joins TRBV7-2 and TRBJ2-1; 8 bases match TRBD2. In germline, CDR1 is SGHTA, CDR2 FQGNSA. The length of the CDR3 is 15 residues. Trimming removed 1 base from V and 5 bases from J; junction bases left unmatched: 4. CDR3 sequence reads: CASSLGGSGNNEQFF. The CDR3 region has the DNA TGTGCCAGCAGCTTAGGGGGTAGCGGGAACAATGAGCAGTTCTTC.

The rearrangement uses TRBV18 and TRBJ2-1; 10 bases align to TRBD1. From germline, CDR1 is KGHSH and CDR2 LQKENI. The CDR3 sequence is 14 residues long. The V gene end was trimmed by 6 bases and the J gene end by 10 bases; junction bases not matched to a gene: 9. The CDR3 coding sequence is TGTGCCAGCTCGCCCCGGGACAGGGGCAGGGAGCAGTTCTTC. As protein: CASSPRDRGREQFF.

This clonotype was found many times. The J gene is TRBJ2-1, the V gene TRBV12-3 or TRBV12-4, with 11 positions matching TRBD1. The V gene end was trimmed by 7 bases and the J gene end by 3 bases; junction bases not matched to a gene: 8. This CDR3 is built from 16 residues. Written as DNA, the CDR3 is TGTGCCAGCAACCTAGGGACAGGGGGGGACTACAATGAGCAGTTCTTC. This encodes CASNLGTGGDYNEQFF.

This clonotype was observed many times. The chain is built from TRBV12-3 or TRBV12-4 and TRBJ2-1; D is undetermined. V lost 6 bases and J lost 15, with 21 bases in between. The CDR3 totals 13 residues. The CDR3 here is CASSHRRAITRFF. DNA of the CDR3: TGTGCCAGCAGCCACCGCCGGGCCATCACGCGGTTCTTC.

This chain links TRBV20-1 with TRBJ2-7, with D perhaps TRBD2 (6 bases). V was pared by 0 bases and J by 7 bases, with 16 bases between. Germline lookup yields CDR1 DFQATT and CDR2 SNEGSKA (reference sequence). The CDR3 is 14 amino acids. CDR3 DNA: TGCAGTGCTAGAGATGCATCCGGGGGAGATGAGCAGTACTTC. This translates into CSARDASGGDEQYF.

This clonotype appeared many times. CDR3 region: CASSHVPGQGSSGANVLTF. CDR3 coding DNA: TGTGCCAGCAGCCACGTCCCGGGACAGGGGTCCTCTGGGGCCAACGTCCTGACTTTC. The chain couples TRBV4-2 to TRBJ2-6; 10 nucleotides match TRBD1. The CDR3 totals 19 residues. CDR1 and CDR2 (germline): LGHNA, YNFKEQ. V lost 3 bases to trimming and J lost 0 bases; unmatched junction nucleotides: 8.

This clonotype was counted at least ten times. The chain employs TRBV28 and TRBJ2-2; TRBD2 matches 10 bases. The CDR3 is 15 amino acids. The germline gives CDR1 MDHEN, CDR2 SYDVKM. The V and J ends lost 8 bases and 5 bases, in that order; junction bases with no gene match: 8. CDR3 protein: CASLLAGGWTGELFF. The CDR3 coding sequence is TGTGCCAGCCTGTTAGCGGGAGGTTGGACCGGGGAGCTGTTTTTT.

This clonotype appeared a few times. The chain links TRBV5-5 to TRBJ2-2, with 12 bases lining up with TRBD1. The CDR3 consists of 16 residues. Per germline, CDR1 SGHKS and CDR2 YYEKEE (reference sequence). V shed 5 bases and J 8 bases; nucleotides not matched to a gene: 10. CDR3: CASSPAGTGGVGELFF. CDR3 sequence (DNA): TGTGCCAGCAGTCCCGCCGGGACAGGGGGCGTAGGGGAGCTGTTTTTT.